Below, one T cell receptor (beta chain) is given with its context. This clonotype is deemed medium-sized (0.01 to 0.1%). Its antigen specificity is not known. No base quality values were provided; no much bigger clone lies one nucleotide off. Libraries came from PCR. The instrument given in TCRdb is Illumina HiSeq 2000. TCRdb reprocessed the public reads (quality trimming at Q25 with fastp, clone calling with MiXCR) and kept in-frame beta chains. Entries are consolidated by CDR3 protein sequence, retaining the most common genes and DNA. The sample table lists about 3,800 distinct CDR3 sequences, 19% of them with a count of one. The top ten clones comprise approximately 50% of the sample. From the cysteine through the phenylalanine, the CDR3 covers 14 amino acids. CDR3 DNA only is kept here, 42 bases in frame from base 1. V gives up 0 bases and J gives up 1 base, and the segment between their germline ends measures 7 bases. CDR1 SGHKS and CDR2 YYEKEE were looked up in the germline V gene (reference sequence).

These data originate in a study of tumor-infiltrating lymphocytes in oesophageal squamous cell carcinoma (dated by TCRdb to the mid-2010s). Material: normal esophageal tissue next to the tumor. The chain was built from TRBV5-5 and TRBJ1-2, with no D gene named confidently. The receptor's source is a male donor with esophageal squamous cell carcinoma. The CDR3 region has the sequence CASSLAYFNYGYTF. The DNA sequence is TGTGCCAGCAGCTTGGCGTACTTTAACTATGGCTACACCTTC.